A selection of T cell receptor beta chains follows, all from one sample in a study of cytomegalovirus exposure and HLA in healthy donors. Clones were read by immunoSEQ multiplex PCR, and TCRdb kept only the in-frame ones, dropping some. This sample has some 200,000 clones, with roughly a tenth found just once. The sample taken for sequencing was PBMCs. These receptors all come from a woman aged 25 to 39 in good health and CMV-seropositive. The CDR3 runs from the conserved cysteine through the conserved F or W. A D gene is named only where the DNA matches it firmly. The size of a clone is reported for some rows only, either as once, few or many, or as a class for expanded clones.

clone_size: -
v_call: TRBV13
j_call: TRBJ2-3
d_call: TRBD1
cdr3_aa: CASSPPGQGITDTQYF
cdr3_nt: TGTGCCAGCAGCCCCCCGGGACAGGGGATCACAGATACGCAGTATTTT

clone_size: -
v_call: TRBV19
j_call: TRBJ1-1
d_call: TRBD1
cdr3_aa: CATSFRDRGFTEAFF
cdr3_nt: TGTGCCACCTCGTTCCGTGACAGGGGGTTCACTGAAGCTTTCTTT

clone_size: few
v_call: TRBV4-1
j_call: TRBJ2-7
d_call: TRBD1
cdr3_aa: CASSQEGGRDSEQYF
cdr3_nt: TGCGCCAGCAGCCAAGAAGGTGGCAGGGACAGCGAGCAGTACTTC

clone_size: few
v_call: TRBV21-1
j_call: TRBJ1-3
d_call: -
cdr3_aa: CASSKQGMSGGPPGGNTIYF
cdr3_nt: TGTGCCAGCAGCAAACAGGGAATGTCCGGGGGTCCCCCTGGGGGAAACACCATATATTTT

clone_size: few
v_call: TRBV19
j_call: TRBJ1-1
d_call: -
cdr3_aa: CATGDTEAFF
cdr3_nt: TGTGCCACCGGAGACACTGAAGCTTTCTTT

clone_size: -
v_call: TRBV2
j_call: TRBJ2-1
d_call: -
cdr3_aa: CASSGGSGSYNEQFF
cdr3_nt: TGTGCCAGCAGTGGGGGTAGCGGTTCCTACAATGAGCAGTTCTTC

clone_size: few
v_call: TRBV7-9
j_call: TRBJ2-1
d_call: TRBD2
cdr3_aa: CASSLTSEYNEQFF
cdr3_nt: TGTGCCAGCAGCTTAACTAGCGAGTACAATGAGCAGTTCTTC

clone_size: -
v_call: TRBV5-6
j_call: TRBJ1-1
d_call: -
cdr3_aa: CASSSLSYGGRTEAFF
cdr3_nt: TGTGCCAGCAGCTCACTCTCATACGGAGGAAGAACTGAAGCTTTCTTT

clone_size: few
v_call: TRBV6-1
j_call: TRBJ1-4
d_call: -
cdr3_aa: CASREVFTNEKLFF
cdr3_nt: TGTGCCAGCAGAGAGGTTTTTACTAATGAAAAACTGTTTTTT

clone_size: few
v_call: TRBV5-5
j_call: TRBJ1-5
d_call: -
cdr3_aa: CASSLFYRDNGQPQHF
cdr3_nt: TGTGCCAGCAGCTTGTTTTACCGGGACAACGGTCAGCCCCAGCATTTT

clone_size: -
v_call: TRBV9
j_call: TRBJ1-2
d_call: TRBD1
cdr3_aa: CASSPEGTAPYGYTF
cdr3_nt: TGTGCCAGCAGCCCAGAGGGGACAGCACCCTATGGCTACACCTTC

clone_size: few
v_call: TRBV5-1
j_call: TRBJ2-5
d_call: -
cdr3_aa: CASSSQGIAETQYF
cdr3_nt: TGCGCCAGCAGTTCACAGGGAATCGCGGAGACCCAGTACTTC

clone_size: few
v_call: TRBV2
j_call: TRBJ2-5
d_call: -
cdr3_aa: CASSPRAQGGETQYF
cdr3_nt: TGTGCCAGCAGCCCCCGGGCCCAGGGGGGAGAGACCCAGTACTTC

clone_size: few
v_call: TRBV18
j_call: TRBJ2-1
d_call: TRBD2
cdr3_aa: CASSLLAGGLNEQFF
cdr3_nt: TGTGCCAGCTCTCTACTAGCGGGAGGCCTCAATGAGCAGTTCTTC

clone_size: -
v_call: TRBV27
j_call: TRBJ1-5
d_call: -
cdr3_aa: CASSWAGADSNQPQHF
cdr3_nt: TGTGCCAGCAGTTGGGCAGGGGCGGACAGCAATCAGCCCCAGCATTTT

clone_size: -
v_call: TRBV7-3
j_call: TRBJ2-2
d_call: TRBD2
cdr3_aa: CASSIGREAGELFF
cdr3_nt: TGTGCCAGCAGCATCGGGAGGGAGGCCGGGGAGCTGTTTTTT

clone_size: few
v_call: TRBV10-3
j_call: TRBJ2-7
d_call: TRBD1
cdr3_aa: CAISGSRGLNEQYF
cdr3_nt: TGTGCCATCAGTGGCTCTAGGGGGCTCAACGAGCAGTACTTC

clone_size: -
v_call: TRBV5-6
j_call: TRBJ1-2
d_call: -
cdr3_aa: CASSPGGNYGYTF
cdr3_nt: TGTGCCAGCAGCCCGGGGGGTAACTATGGCTACACCTTC

clone_size: few
v_call: TRBV28
j_call: TRBJ2-1
d_call: -
cdr3_aa: CASSFYPRDIHNEQFF
cdr3_nt: TGTGCCAGCAGTTTTTACCCTCGGGACATCCACAATGAGCAGTTCTTC

clone_size: -
v_call: TRBV7-8
j_call: TRBJ1-1
d_call: TRBD1
cdr3_aa: CASSSDRGIMNTEAFF
cdr3_nt: TGTGCCAGCAGCTCGGACAGGGGGATTATGAACACTGAAGCTTTCTTT

clone_size: -
v_call: TRBV4-1
j_call: TRBJ1-2
d_call: -
cdr3_aa: CASSQVQGQIYGYTF
cdr3_nt: TGCGCCAGCAGCCAAGTGCAAGGACAGATCTATGGCTACACCTTC

clone_size: many
v_call: TRBV7-2
j_call: TRBJ2-7
d_call: TRBD1
cdr3_aa: CASSPGTGGREQYF
cdr3_nt: TGTGCCAGCAGCCCTGGGACAGGGGGGAGAGAGCAGTACTTC

clone_size: few
v_call: TRBV10-3
j_call: TRBJ2-2
d_call: TRBD1
cdr3_aa: CAISGQGTYTGELFF
cdr3_nt: TGTGCCATCAGCGGACAGGGCACGTACACCGGGGAGCTGTTTTTT

clone_size: few
v_call: TRBV4-2
j_call: TRBJ1-3
d_call: -
cdr3_aa: CASSHLYPSGNTIYF
cdr3_nt: TGTGCCAGCAGCCACCTATACCCCTCTGGAAACACCATATATTTT

clone_size: few
v_call: TRBV7-2
j_call: TRBJ2-5
d_call: -
cdr3_aa: CASRNRALETQYF
cdr3_nt: TGTGCCAGCAGGAACAGGGCCTTGGAGACCCAGTACTTC

clone_size: few
v_call: TRBV7-6
j_call: TRBJ2-2
d_call: -
cdr3_aa: CASSPQATGELFF
cdr3_nt: TGTGCCAGCAGCCCTCAGGCCACCGGGGAGCTGTTTTTT

clone_size: few
v_call: TRBV10-3
j_call: TRBJ1-2
d_call: TRBD1
cdr3_aa: CAIRGLGYGYTF
cdr3_nt: TGTGCAATCAGGGGGCTAGGGTATGGCTACACCTTC

clone_size: -
v_call: TRBV5-4
j_call: TRBJ2-1
d_call: TRBD2
cdr3_aa: CASGGRGYNEQFF
cdr3_nt: TGTGCCAGCGGCGGGAGAGGTTACAATGAGCAGTTCTTC

clone_size: -
v_call: TRBV10-3
j_call: TRBJ1-1
d_call: -
cdr3_aa: CAISKFEDTEAFF
cdr3_nt: TGTGCCATCAGCAAGTTCGAGGACACTGAAGCTTTCTTT

clone_size: few
v_call: TRBV5-6
j_call: TRBJ2-5
d_call: -
cdr3_aa: CASSDAGLEETQYF
cdr3_nt: TGTGCCAGCAGCGACGCTGGACTGGAAGAGACCCAGTACTTC

clone_size: -
v_call: TRBV11-2
j_call: TRBJ2-5
d_call: -
cdr3_aa: CASSLGTGETQYF
cdr3_nt: TGTGCCAGCAGCTTAGGGACTGGTGAGACCCAGTACTTC

clone_size: -
v_call: TRBV14
j_call: TRBJ1-2
d_call: -
cdr3_aa: CASSQEGAGNGYTF
cdr3_nt: TGTGCCAGCAGCCAAGAGGGCGCAGGGAATGGCTACACCTTC

clone_size: -
v_call: TRBV18
j_call: TRBJ1-4
d_call: -
cdr3_aa: CASSPTGVSTNEKLFF
cdr3_nt: TGTGCCAGCTCACCAACCGGGGTTTCAACTAATGAAAAACTGTTTTTT

clone_size: few
v_call: TRBV2
j_call: TRBJ2-7
d_call: TRBD1
cdr3_aa: CAVRGQGAYEQYF
cdr3_nt: TGTGCTGTCCGGGGACAGGGAGCCTACGAGCAGTACTTC

clone_size: few
v_call: TRBV6-6
j_call: TRBJ1-2
d_call: -
cdr3_aa: CASSPQGGDNYGYTF
cdr3_nt: TGTGCCAGCAGTCCCCAGGGAGGTGATAACTATGGCTACACCTTC

clone_size: few
v_call: TRBV7-9
j_call: TRBJ2-2
d_call: -
cdr3_aa: CASSSGSGNTGELFF
cdr3_nt: TGTGCCAGCAGCTCGGGTAGCGGCAACACCGGGGAGCTGTTTTTT

clone_size: few
v_call: TRBV19
j_call: TRBJ2-7
d_call: TRBD1
cdr3_aa: CASTDSDRGRQYF
cdr3_nt: TGTGCCAGTACCGATTCGGACAGGGGCAGGCAGTACTTC

clone_size: few
v_call: TRBV5-6
j_call: TRBJ2-3
d_call: TRBD2
cdr3_aa: CASSLGLAATDTQYF
cdr3_nt: TGTGCCAGCAGCTTGGGGCTAGCGGCCACAGATACGCAGTATTTT

clone_size: few
v_call: TRBV11-2
j_call: TRBJ2-7
d_call: TRBD1
cdr3_aa: CASSSPLGQGAYEQYF
cdr3_nt: TGTGCCAGCAGCTCACCCCTGGGACAGGGGGCTTACGAGCAGTACTTC

clone_size: few
v_call: TRBV29-1
j_call: TRBJ1-3
d_call: -
cdr3_aa: CSVRTTSGPGNTIYF
cdr3_nt: TGCAGCGTTAGGACTACCTCGGGGCCTGGAAACACCATATATTTT

clone_size: -
v_call: TRBV6-5
j_call: TRBJ2-1
d_call: -
cdr3_aa: CASNPSSQYRGQFF
cdr3_nt: TGTGCCAGCAACCCTAGTTCCCAATACCGGGGGCAGTTCTTC

clone_size: -
v_call: TRBV7-3
j_call: TRBJ2-5
d_call: -
cdr3_aa: CASSWGRGETQYF
cdr3_nt: TGTGCCAGCAGCTGGGGCAGAGGAGAGACCCAGTACTTC

clone_size: few
v_call: TRBV6-1
j_call: TRBJ1-1
d_call: TRBD1
cdr3_aa: CASGQGSNTEAFF
cdr3_nt: TGTGCCAGCGGACAGGGGTCTAACACTGAAGCTTTCTTT

clone_size: few
v_call: TRBV5-1
j_call: TRBJ2-5
d_call: -
cdr3_aa: CASSTTTGRQETQYF
cdr3_nt: TGCGCCAGCAGTACTACGACAGGCCGACAAGAGACCCAGTACTTC

clone_size: few
v_call: TRBV6-5
j_call: TRBJ2-3
d_call: -
cdr3_aa: CASRSTRADTQYF
cdr3_nt: TGTGCCAGCAGGTCGACTCGGGCAGATACGCAGTATTTT

clone_size: few
v_call: TRBV27
j_call: TRBJ2-2
d_call: TRBD1
cdr3_aa: CASSPGTGKGNGELFF
cdr3_nt: TGTGCCAGCAGCCCCGGGACAGGGAAGGGAAACGGGGAGCTGTTTTTT

clone_size: -
v_call: TRBV30
j_call: TRBJ2-7
d_call: -
cdr3_aa: CAWSFAQEQYF
cdr3_nt: TGTGCCTGGAGTTTCGCACAGGAGCAGTACTTC

clone_size: -
v_call: TRBV6-5
j_call: TRBJ2-2
d_call: TRBD2
cdr3_aa: CASSYDGRDTGELFF
cdr3_nt: TGTGCCAGCAGTTATGACGGGAGGGACACCGGGGAGCTGTTTTTT

clone_size: -
v_call: TRBV9
j_call: TRBJ2-7
d_call: TRBD2
cdr3_aa: CASSSSGTSYFNEQYF
cdr3_nt: TGTGCCAGCAGCTCCAGCGGGACTAGCTATTTCAACGAGCAGTACTTC

clone_size: -
v_call: TRBV5-6
j_call: TRBJ2-1
d_call: -
cdr3_aa: CASSSGWGKGYNEQFF
cdr3_nt: TGTGCCAGCAGCTCGGGGTGGGGAAAGGGCTACAATGAGCAGTTCTTC

clone_size: -
v_call: TRBV9
j_call: TRBJ2-1
d_call: -
cdr3_aa: CASRPPYGTLPNEQFF
cdr3_nt: TGTGCCAGCAGACCGCCCTACGGGACTTTACCAAATGAGCAGTTCTTC